This entry concerns a single TCR beta chain. Its antigen is unidentified. This entry belongs to a study of cytomegalovirus exposure and HLA in healthy donors. The CDR3 covers 14 residues. Broader study findings: Likely technical artifact: a cluster of highly shared sequence variants. As a later analysis showed, a missense DCLRE1C variant was linked to trimming of TCR beta V- and J-genes. Within an earlier analysis, most TCR beta V segments proved productive either about 90% or about 30% of the time.

The PCR ran on 60 Vbeta and 13 Jbeta primers. Libraries were prepared by immunoSEQ multiplex PCR; TCRdb keeps only in-frame clonotypes and omits some of them. The sample records more than 80,000 clones, around 85% being singletons. The chain has TRBV21-1 and TRBJ1-1; the listed D gene, TRBD1, was not tested against the DNA. TRBV21-1 constitutes a pseudogene. The TCR was taken from a girl under 10 years old in good health and CMV-seropositive. The sequenced material came from PBMCs. CDR3 sequence: CASSKIGPGTEAFF. In DNA form, the CDR3 reads TGTGCCAGCAGCAAGATTGGGCCAGGCACTGAAGCTTTCTTT.